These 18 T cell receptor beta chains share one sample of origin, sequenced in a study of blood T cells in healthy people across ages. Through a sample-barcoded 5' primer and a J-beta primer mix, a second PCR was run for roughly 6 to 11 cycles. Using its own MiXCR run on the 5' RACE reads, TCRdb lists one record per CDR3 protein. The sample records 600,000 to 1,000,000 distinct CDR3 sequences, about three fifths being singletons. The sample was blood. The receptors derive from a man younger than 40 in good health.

CDR3 in DNA: TGTGCCAGCGAGGCGGCCACGCAGCAGTTCTTC. Its translation: CASEAATQQFF. This rearrangement joins TRBV6-2 or TRBV6-3 to TRBJ2-1; D unclear. Per the germline V gene, CDR1 is MNHEY and CDR2 is SVGEGT. This CDR3 is 11 amino acids long. The V and J ends lost 8 bases and 11 bases respectively, with 13 bases between them.

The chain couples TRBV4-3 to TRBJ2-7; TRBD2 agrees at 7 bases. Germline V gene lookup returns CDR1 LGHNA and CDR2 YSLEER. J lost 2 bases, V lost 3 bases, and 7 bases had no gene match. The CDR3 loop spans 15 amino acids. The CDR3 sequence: CASSHARSGAYEQYF. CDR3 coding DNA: TGCGCCAGCAGCCACGCTCGAAGCGGGGCCTACGAGCAGTACTTC.

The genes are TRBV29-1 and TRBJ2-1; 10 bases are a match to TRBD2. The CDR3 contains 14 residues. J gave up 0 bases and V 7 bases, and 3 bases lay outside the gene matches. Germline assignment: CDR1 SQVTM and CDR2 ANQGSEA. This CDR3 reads CSAIAGGSYNEQFF. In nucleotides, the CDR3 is TGCAGCGCCATAGCGGGAGGCTCCTACAATGAGCAGTTCTTC.

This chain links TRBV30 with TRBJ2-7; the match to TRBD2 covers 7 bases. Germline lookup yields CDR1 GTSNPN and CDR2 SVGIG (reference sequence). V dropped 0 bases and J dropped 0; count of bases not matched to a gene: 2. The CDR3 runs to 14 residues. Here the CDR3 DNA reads TGTGCCTGGAGTGTAGGCGGGGGCTCCTACGAGCAGTACTTC. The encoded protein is CAWSVGGGSYEQYF.

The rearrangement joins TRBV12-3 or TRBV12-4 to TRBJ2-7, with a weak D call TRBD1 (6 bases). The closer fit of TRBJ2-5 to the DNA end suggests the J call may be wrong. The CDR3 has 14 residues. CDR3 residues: CASSPRQVAETQYF. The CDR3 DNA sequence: TGTGCCAGCAGCCCTCGACAGGTAGCAGAGACCCAGTACTTC.

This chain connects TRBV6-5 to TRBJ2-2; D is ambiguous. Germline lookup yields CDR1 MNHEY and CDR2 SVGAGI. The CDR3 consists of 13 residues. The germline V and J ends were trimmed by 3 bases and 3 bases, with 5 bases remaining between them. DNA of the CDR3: TGTGCCAGCAGTTATAGTTACACCGGGGAGCTGTTTTTT. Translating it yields CASSYSYTGELFF.

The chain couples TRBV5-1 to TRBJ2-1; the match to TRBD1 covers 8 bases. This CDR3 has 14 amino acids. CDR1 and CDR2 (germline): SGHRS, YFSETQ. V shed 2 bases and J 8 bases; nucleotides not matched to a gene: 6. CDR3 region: CASSLTQGAYEQFF. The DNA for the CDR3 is TGCGCCAGCAGCTTAACCCAGGGGGCCTATGAGCAGTTCTTC.

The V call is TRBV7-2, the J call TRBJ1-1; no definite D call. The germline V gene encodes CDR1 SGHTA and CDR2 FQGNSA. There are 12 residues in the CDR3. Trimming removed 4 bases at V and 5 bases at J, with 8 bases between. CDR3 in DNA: TGTGCCAGCAGCTGGGAGGGAACTGAAGCTTTCTTT. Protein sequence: CASSWEGTEAFF.

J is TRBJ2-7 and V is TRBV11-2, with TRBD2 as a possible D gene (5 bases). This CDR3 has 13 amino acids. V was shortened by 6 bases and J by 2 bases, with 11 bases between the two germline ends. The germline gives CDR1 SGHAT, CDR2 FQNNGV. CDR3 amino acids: CASRRRETYEQYF. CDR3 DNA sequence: TGTGCCAGCAGAAGACGGGAAACCTACGAGCAGTACTTC.

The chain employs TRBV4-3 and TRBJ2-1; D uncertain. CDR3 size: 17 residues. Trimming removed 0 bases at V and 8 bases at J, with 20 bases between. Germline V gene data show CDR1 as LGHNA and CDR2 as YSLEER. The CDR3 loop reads CASSQDLGLPNRDEQFF. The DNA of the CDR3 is TGCGCCAGCAGCCAAGATCTAGGGCTCCCTAATAGGGATGAGCAGTTCTTC.

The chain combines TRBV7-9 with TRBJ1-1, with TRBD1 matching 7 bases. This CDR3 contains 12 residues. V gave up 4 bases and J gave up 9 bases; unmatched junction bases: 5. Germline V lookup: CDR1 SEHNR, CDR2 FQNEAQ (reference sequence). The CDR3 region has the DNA TGTGCCAGCAGCTCCTACAGGGGCCAAGCTTTCTTT. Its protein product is CASSSYRGQAFF.

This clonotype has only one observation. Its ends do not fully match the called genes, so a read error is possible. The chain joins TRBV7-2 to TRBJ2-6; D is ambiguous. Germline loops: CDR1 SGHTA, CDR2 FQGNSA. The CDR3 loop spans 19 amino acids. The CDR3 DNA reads TGTGCCAGTAGCTTAGCCCAATACCTTCCCGTACTCGGGGCCAACGTCCTGACTTTC. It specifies CASSLAQYLPVLGANVLTF.

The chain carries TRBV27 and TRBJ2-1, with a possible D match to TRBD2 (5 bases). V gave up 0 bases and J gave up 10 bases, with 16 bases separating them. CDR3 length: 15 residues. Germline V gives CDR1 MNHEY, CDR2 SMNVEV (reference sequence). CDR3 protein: CASSLSIRGGREQFF. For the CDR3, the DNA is TGTGCCAGCAGTTTATCGATTCGTGGAGGCAGGGAGCAGTTCTTC.

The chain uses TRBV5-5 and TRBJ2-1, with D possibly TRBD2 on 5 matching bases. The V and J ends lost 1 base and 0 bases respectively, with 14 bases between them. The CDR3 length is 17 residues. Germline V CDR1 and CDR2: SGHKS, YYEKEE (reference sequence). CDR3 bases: TGTGCCAGCAGCTTGTTCGGGCGGGTAAACTCCTACAATGAGCAGTTCTTC. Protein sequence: CASSLFGRVNSYNEQFF.

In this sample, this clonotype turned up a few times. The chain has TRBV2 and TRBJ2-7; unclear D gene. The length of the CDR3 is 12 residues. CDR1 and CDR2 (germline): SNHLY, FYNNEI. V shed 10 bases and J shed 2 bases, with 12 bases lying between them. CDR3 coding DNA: TGTGCCACCGTCGAAGGCACCTACGAGCAGTACTTC. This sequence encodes CATVEGTYEQYF.

The CDR3 region is CASSPVKGLETQYF. The DNA of the CDR3 is TGTGCCAGCAGCCCGGTCAAGGGCTTAGAGACCCAGTACTTC. V usage is TRBV11-1 and J usage is TRBJ2-7; no reliable D call. TRBJ2-5 explains the end of the DNA better; the J call may be wrong. The CDR3 consists of 14 residues. Germline loops: CDR1 SGHAT, CDR2 FQDESV (reference sequence).

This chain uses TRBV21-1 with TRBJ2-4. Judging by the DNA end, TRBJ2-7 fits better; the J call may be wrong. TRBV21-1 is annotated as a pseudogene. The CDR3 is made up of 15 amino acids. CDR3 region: CASSNGFSDTYEQYF. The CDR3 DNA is TGTGCCAGCAGCAATGGCTTTAGCGATACCTACGAGCAGTACTTC.

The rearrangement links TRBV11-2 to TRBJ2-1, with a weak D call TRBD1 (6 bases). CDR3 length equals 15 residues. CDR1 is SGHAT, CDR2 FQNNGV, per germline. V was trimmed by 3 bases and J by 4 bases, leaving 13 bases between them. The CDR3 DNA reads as TGTGCCAGCAGCTTTGAATCGGACAGTTACAATGAGCAGTTCTTC. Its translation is CASSFESDSYNEQFF.